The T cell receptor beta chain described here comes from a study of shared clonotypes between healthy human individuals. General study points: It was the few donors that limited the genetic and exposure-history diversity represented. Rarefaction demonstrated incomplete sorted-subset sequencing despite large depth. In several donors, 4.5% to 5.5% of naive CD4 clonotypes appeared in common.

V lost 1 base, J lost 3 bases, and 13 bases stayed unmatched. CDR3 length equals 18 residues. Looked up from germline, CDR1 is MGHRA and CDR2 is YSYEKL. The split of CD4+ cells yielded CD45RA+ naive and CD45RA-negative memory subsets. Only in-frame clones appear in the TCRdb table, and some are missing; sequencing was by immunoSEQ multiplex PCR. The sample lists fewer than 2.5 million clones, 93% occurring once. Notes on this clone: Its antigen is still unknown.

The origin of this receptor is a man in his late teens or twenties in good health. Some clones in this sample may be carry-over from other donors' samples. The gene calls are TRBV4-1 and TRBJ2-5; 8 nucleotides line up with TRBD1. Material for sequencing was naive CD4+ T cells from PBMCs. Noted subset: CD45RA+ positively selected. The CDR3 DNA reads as TGCGCCAGCAGCCAAGCCGGACGGACAGGGAGGTTCGAAGAGACCCAGTACTTC. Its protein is CASSQAGRTGRFEETQYF.